Reported below is one T cell receptor (beta chain). The antigen is not known. This specimen belongs to a study of cytomegalovirus exposure and HLA in healthy donors. This CDR3 region has 13 residues. The germline gives CDR1 MGHRA, CDR2 YSYEKL. With V trimmed by 7 bases and J by 12 bases, 14 bases remained unmatched. 60 Vbeta and 13 Jbeta primers were used in PCR. The repertoire was sequenced with immunoSEQ multiplex PCR; TCRdb's copy has only in-frame clones and lacks some. Altogether 150,000 or so clones are present, 82% being singletons, with the ten largest covering 3.2%. Notes on the study in general: Later analysis identified a missense DCLRE1C variant that was linked to TCR beta V- and J-gene trimming. A further, later analysis showed that HLA-associated TCR beta chains (compared with equally common others) were more clonally expanded. Later analysis identified 16,000 or so TCR beta sequences associated with HLA alleles, using a false discovery rate threshold of 0.05.

The origin of this receptor is a man younger than 35 in good health and CMV-seropositive. The sample was PBMCs. J is TRBJ1-2 and V is TRBV4-1; TRBD1 matches at 7 bases. CDR3 nucleotide sequence: TGCGCCAGCACCACAACCCAAGGGACAGAAGACACCTTC. This encodes CASTTTQGTEDTF.